The 18 T cell receptor beta chains reported below all come from one sample, sequenced in a study of patients and donors after allogeneic stem cell transplantation. TCRdb passed the RT-PCR reads through MiXCR, listing each CDR3 protein once. The table lists 90,000 to 120,000 distinct CDR3 sequences, over 30% of them singletons. The sequenced sample was blood, either unsorted or a sorted T cell fraction (not recorded which). Receptor source: a human donor who was either an allogeneic HSCT recipient or a stem cell or donor lymphocyte infusion donor (not recorded which). It is not recorded whose cells these are; they may come from a transplant donor.

This clonotype showed up many times. The chain joins TRBV12-3 or TRBV12-4 to TRBJ1-4, with D hard to call. The CDR3 has 11 amino acids. V lost 5 bases, J lost 7 bases, and 5 bases lay in between. The CDR3 DNA reads as TGTGCCAGCAGTCGGGGTGAAAAACTGTTTTTT. This gives the protein CASSRGEKLFF.

The rearrangement uses TRBV6-5 and TRBJ1-1; D uncertain. The V and J ends lost 0 bases and 1 base respectively, with 9 bases between them. Per the germline V gene, CDR1 is MNHEY and CDR2 is SVGAGI. The CDR3 has 15 amino acids. CDR3: CASSYSNRRNTEAFF. CDR3 nucleotides: TGTGCCAGCAGTTACTCGAATAGGAGGAACACTGAAGCTTTCTTT.

The V and J genes are TRBV5-1 and TRBJ2-7; 8 bases agree with TRBD1. Germline-derived CDR1 and CDR2 are SGHRS and YFSETQ. The CDR3 is 15 residues long. The V segment lost 0 bases and the J segment 4 bases; nucleotides outside the gene matches: 6. This CDR3 reads CASSLAGTGPYEQYF. CDR3 DNA sequence: TGCGCCAGCAGCTTGGCCGGGACAGGCCCATACGAGCAGTACTTC.

This chain uses TRBV7-2 with TRBJ2-1, with 7 bases identical to TRBD2. V gave up 1 base and J gave up 7 bases; unmatched junction bases: 7. Germline lookup yields CDR1 SGHTA and CDR2 FQGNSA. The CDR3 sequence is 15 residues long. CDR3 in DNA: TGTGCCAGCAGCTTAGGGCTAGCGGTGGGGAATGAGCAGTTCTTC. Residues: CASSLGLAVGNEQFF.

This rearrangement joins TRBV12-3 or TRBV12-4 to TRBJ2-4; the D is unclear. Trimming left V 6 bases short and J 2 bases short, with 17 bases between. The CDR3 has 16 amino acids. The CDR3 region is CASRGMQPLTKNIQYF. CDR3 DNA sequence: TGTGCCAGCAGAGGGATGCAGCCTCTAACCAAAAACATTCAGTACTTC.

The V call is TRBV7-2, the J call TRBJ2-2; tentative D call: TRBD2 (6 bases). Germline CDR1 SGHTA, CDR2 FQGNSA. This CDR3 spans 14 amino acids. Between the trimmed V and J ends, which lost 3 bases and 7 bases, there was a span of 12 bases. CDR3 DNA: TGTGCCAGCAGCTTTGTGGGACTCGGCGGGGAGCTGTTTTTT. This encodes CASSFVGLGGELFF.

The sample holds a few counts of this clonotype. The rearrangement uses TRBV20-1 and TRBJ1-1; 9 nucleotides agree with TRBD1. The V and J ends lost 0 bases and 2 bases, in that order; junction bases with no gene match: 7. From germline, CDR1 is DFQATT and CDR2 SNEGSKA (reference sequence). The CDR3 totals 16 residues. CDR3 loop: CSARDLDTGGNTEAFF. CDR3 nucleotide sequence: TGCAGTGCTAGAGATCTCGATACAGGGGGCAACACTGAAGCTTTCTTT.

V and J are TRBV7-2 and TRBJ2-1; D assignment may be TRBD1 or TRBD2 (5 bases each). The germline V gene encodes CDR1 SGHTA and CDR2 FQGNSA. CDR3 length: 15 residues. Trimming removed 4 bases from V and 4 bases from J, with 14 bases in between. CDR3 sequence: CASSWGRRYYNEQFF. In nucleotides, the CDR3 is TGTGCCAGCAGCTGGGGACGTAGATATTACAATGAGCAGTTCTTC.

The gene calls are TRBV25-1 and TRBJ2-7; possibly TRBD2 for D (6 bases). The CDR3 length is 17 residues. The germline gives CDR1 MGHDK, CDR2 SYGVNS. The V and J ends lost 0 bases and 3 bases respectively, with 18 bases between them. The CDR3 nucleotides read TGTGCCAGCAGTGAATATACCAACTCTTTCGGGAGCTACGAGCAGTACTTC. Its translation is CASSEYTNSFGSYEQYF.

This chain uses TRBV12-3 or TRBV12-4 with TRBJ2-5; the match to TRBD2 covers 7 bases. V shed 2 bases and J 5 bases; nucleotides not matched to a gene: 5. The CDR3 contains 14 residues. CDR3 loop: CASSLSLAVETQYF. The CDR3 DNA follows: TGTGCCAGCAGTTTAAGCCTAGCGGTCGAGACCCAGTACTTC.

This clonotype was counted a few times. This chain joins TRBV25-1 and TRBJ1-1; D gene ambiguous. CDR3 length equals 15 residues. Trimming left V 4 bases short and J 0 bases short, with 12 bases between. The V gene's germline CDR1 is MGHDK and CDR2 SYGVNS. The chain's CDR3 is CASSGGGRLNTEAFF. Written as DNA, the CDR3 is TGTGCCAGCAGTGGTGGAGGGAGATTGAACACTGAAGCTTTCTTT.

The chain recombines TRBV5-1 with TRBJ2-1; D might be TRBD2 (6 bases). Per the germline V gene, CDR1 is SGHRS and CDR2 is YFSETQ. The CDR3 covers 15 residues. Trimming removed 4 bases from V and 0 bases from J, with 11 bases in between. For the CDR3, the DNA is TGCGCCAGCAGCACGCCGGGAGTCTCCTACAATGAGCAGTTCTTC. Its protein product is CASSTPGVSYNEQFF.

The chain couples TRBV6-6 to TRBJ1-2; D may be TRBD1 (6 bases). The ends were cut back, 4 bases at V and 12 bases at J, with 15 bases in the middle. The V gene's germline CDR1 is MNHNY and CDR2 SVGAGI (reference sequence). The CDR3 contains 12 residues. For the CDR3, the DNA is TGTGCCAGCAGTTTCCGGGACACACCTCACACCTTC. Amino acids: CASSFRDTPHTF.

The CDR3 is CASSPPTEPFTYEQYF. DNA of the CDR3: TGTGCCAGCAGTCCGCCGACAGAACCCTTTACCTACGAGCAGTACTTC. V gene TRBV28 combines with J gene TRBJ2-7, with D maybe TRBD1 (5 bases). CDR3 length: 16 residues. The germline V gene has CDR1 MDHEN and CDR2 SYDVKM. V lost 5 bases to trimming and J lost 2 bases, with 19 bases between them.

The chain's CDR3 is CASSPTGIGMNTEAFF. The CDR3 DNA reads as TGTGCCAGCTCACCAACTGGAATTGGGATGAACACTGAAGCTTTCTTT. The rearrangement links TRBV18 to TRBJ1-1; D not resolved. The germline gives CDR1 KGHSH, CDR2 LQKENI. CDR3 length equals 16 residues. V was clipped by 2 bases and J by 0 bases, with 13 bases between them.

The V and J genes are TRBV7-9 and TRBJ2-5; D is undetermined. The germline V gene encodes CDR1 SEHNR and CDR2 FQNEAQ (reference sequence). Between the trimmed V and J ends, which lost 3 bases and 2 bases, there was a span of 10 bases. The CDR3 covers 14 residues. CDR3 DNA sequence: TGTGCCAGCAGCTTGCGGACGGATCAAGAGACCCAGTACTTC. This gives the protein CASSLRTDQETQYF.

The gene calls are TRBV30 and TRBJ1-5, with D uncertain. Trimming removed 2 bases from V and 7 bases from J, with 18 bases in between. The CDR3 is 15 amino acids. Germline CDR1 is GTSNPN and CDR2 is SVGIG (reference sequence). For the CDR3, the DNA is TGTGCCTGGAGTCTACCTCGGGATCCGGGGCAGCCCCAGCATTTT. This codes for CAWSLPRDPGQPQHF.

The chain carries TRBV12-3 or TRBV12-4 and TRBJ1-5; D is unresolved. Trimming removed 8 bases at V and 3 bases at J, with 11 bases between. CDR3 length: 13 residues. CDR3 nucleotides: TGTGCCAGCGTCGAATACCTCAATCAGCCCCAGCATTTT. It codes for CASVEYLNQPQHF.